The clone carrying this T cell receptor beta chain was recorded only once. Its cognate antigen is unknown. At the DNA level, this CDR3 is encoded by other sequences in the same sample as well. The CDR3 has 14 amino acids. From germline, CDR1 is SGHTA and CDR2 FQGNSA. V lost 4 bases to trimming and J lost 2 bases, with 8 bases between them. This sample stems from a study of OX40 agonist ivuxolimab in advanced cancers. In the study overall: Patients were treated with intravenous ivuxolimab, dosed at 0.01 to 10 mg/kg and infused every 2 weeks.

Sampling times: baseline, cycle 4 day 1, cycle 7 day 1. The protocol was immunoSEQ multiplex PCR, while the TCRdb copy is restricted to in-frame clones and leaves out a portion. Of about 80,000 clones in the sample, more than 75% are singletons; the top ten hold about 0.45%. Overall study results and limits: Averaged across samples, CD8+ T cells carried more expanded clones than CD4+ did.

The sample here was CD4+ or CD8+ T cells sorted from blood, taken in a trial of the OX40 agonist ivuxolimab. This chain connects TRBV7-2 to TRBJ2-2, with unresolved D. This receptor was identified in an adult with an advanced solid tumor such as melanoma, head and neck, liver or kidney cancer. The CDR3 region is CASSSGPNTGELFF. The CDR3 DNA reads TGTGCCAGCAGCTCGGGCCCTAACACCGGGGAGCTGTTTTTT.